This T cell receptor beta chain was retrieved from a study of identical twins. Per the germline V gene, CDR1 is MNHEY and CDR2 is SVGEGT. Trimming cost V 8 bases and J 2 bases; bases outside gene matches: 5. CDR3 length equals 13 residues. TCRdb fed the 5' RACE reads into MiXCR, producing one record per CDR3 protein. The profile shows under 900,000 distinct CDR3 sequences, around a sixth of them singletons. The data were also submitted as part of a second study, on T cells expressing NK-cell markers.

Sequencing was carried out using PBMCs. The rearrangement joins TRBV6-2 or TRBV6-3 to TRBJ1-2; TRBD1 agrees at 7 bases. This TCR derives from a woman under 30 in good health. The CDR3 DNA sequence: TGTGCCAGCCGGGACAGAACCAACTATGGCTACACCTTC. Translating it yields CASRDRTNYGYTF.